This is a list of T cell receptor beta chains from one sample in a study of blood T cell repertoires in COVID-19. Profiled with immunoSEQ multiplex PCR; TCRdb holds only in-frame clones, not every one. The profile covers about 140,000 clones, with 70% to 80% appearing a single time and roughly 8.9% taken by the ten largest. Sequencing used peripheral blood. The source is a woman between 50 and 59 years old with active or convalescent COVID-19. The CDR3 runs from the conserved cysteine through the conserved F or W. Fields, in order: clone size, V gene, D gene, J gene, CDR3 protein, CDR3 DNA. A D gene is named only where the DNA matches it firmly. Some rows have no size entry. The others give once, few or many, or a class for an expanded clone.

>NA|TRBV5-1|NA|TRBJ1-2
CASSLGPTYGYTF
TGCGCCAGCAGCTTGGGCCCGACTTATGGCTACACCTTC
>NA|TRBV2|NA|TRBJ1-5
CASRTENNQPQHF
TGTGCCAGCAGGACAGAAAACAATCAGCCCCAGCATTTT
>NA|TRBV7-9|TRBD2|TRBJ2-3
CASSRGLAGGPVDTQYF
TGTGCCAGCAGCCGCGGACTAGCGGGAGGGCCAGTAGATACGCAGTATTTT
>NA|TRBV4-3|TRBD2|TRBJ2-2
CASSQGSGVNTGELFF
TGCGCCAGCAGCCAAGGTAGCGGGGTTAACACCGGGGAGCTGTTTTTT
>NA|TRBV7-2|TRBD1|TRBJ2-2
CASSLVLGQGARGELFF
TGTGCCAGCAGCTTAGTCTTGGGACAGGGGGCGCGCGGGGAGCTGTTTTTT
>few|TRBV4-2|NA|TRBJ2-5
CASSQDPTGQETQYF
TGTGCCAGCAGCCAAGATCCGACAGGCCAAGAGACCCAGTACTTC
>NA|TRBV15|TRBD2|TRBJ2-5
CATSRGRGGGQTQYF
TGTGCCACCAGCAGAGGGCGGGGGGGCGGTCAGACCCAGTACTTC
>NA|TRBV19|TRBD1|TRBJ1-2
CASNLGGQRYYGYTF
TGTGCCAGTAACCTAGGGGGACAGCGATACTATGGCTACACCTTC
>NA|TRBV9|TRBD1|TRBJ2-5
CASSVRTGHQETQYF
TGTGCCAGCAGCGTGAGGACAGGGCACCAAGAGACCCAGTACTTC
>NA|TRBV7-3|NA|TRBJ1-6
CASSTREGQGSPLHF
TGTGCCAGCAGCACCAGGGAGGGGCAGGGTTCACCCCTCCACTTT
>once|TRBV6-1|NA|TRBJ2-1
CASVRAGEQFF
TGTGCCAGCGTTAGGGCGGGTGAGCAGTTCTTC
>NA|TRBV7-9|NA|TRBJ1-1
CASSDPWGVEAFF
TGTGCCAGCAGCGACCCATGGGGGGTAGAAGCTTTCTTT
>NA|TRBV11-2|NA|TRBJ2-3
CASSLGGQDTDTQYF
TGTGCCAGCAGCTTAGGTGGCCAAGACACAGATACGCAGTATTTT
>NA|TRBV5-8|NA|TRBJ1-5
CASSLNQPQHF
TGTGCCAGCAGCCTAAATCAGCCCCAGCATTTT
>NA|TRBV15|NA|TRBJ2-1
CATSFGRSGNEQFF
TGTGCCACCTCATTTGGGAGGTCTGGCAATGAGCAGTTCTTC
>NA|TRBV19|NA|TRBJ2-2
CASSIRFGGANTGELFF
TGTGCCAGTAGTATTAGGTTCGGGGGAGCGAACACCGGGGAGCTGTTTTTT
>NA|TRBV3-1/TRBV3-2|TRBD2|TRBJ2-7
CASSQVCAGLASYEQYF
TGTGCCAGCAGCCAAGTTTGTGCGGGACTAGCTTCCTACGAGCAGTACTTC
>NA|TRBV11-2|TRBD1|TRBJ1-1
CASSPGTGNTEAFF
TGTGCCAGCAGCCCCGGGACAGGTAACACTGAAGCTTTCTTT
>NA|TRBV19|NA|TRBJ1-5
CASSPGGHQPQHF
TGTGCCAGTAGCCCGGGGGGGCATCAGCCCCAGCATTTT
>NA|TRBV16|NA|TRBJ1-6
CASSLNRQNSPLHF
TGTGCCAGCAGCCTTAACAGACAGAATTCACCCCTCCACTTT
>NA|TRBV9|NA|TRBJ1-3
CASSVSGASGNTIYF
TGTGCCAGCAGCGTTTCAGGGGCCTCTGGAAACACCATATATTTT
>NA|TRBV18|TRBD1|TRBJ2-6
CASSPPQGAFVLSGANVLTF
TGTGCCAGCTCACCACCGCAGGGGGCGTTTGTTCTCTCTGGGGCCAACGTCCTGACTTTC
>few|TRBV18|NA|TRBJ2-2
CASSPPGQGGSSGGELFF
TGTGCCAGCTCACCACCAGGACAGGGAGGGAGTTCCGGCGGGGAGCTGTTTTTT
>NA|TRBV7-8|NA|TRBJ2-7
CASSLRPSSSYEQYF
TGTGCCAGCAGCCTACGTCCGAGTTCCTCCTACGAGCAGTACTTC
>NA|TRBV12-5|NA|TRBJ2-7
CASGLLLGHVLYEQYF
TGTGCTAGTGGTTTGCTCTTAGGACACGTTCTCTACGAGCAGTACTTC
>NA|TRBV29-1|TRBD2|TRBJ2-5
CSVGTSGGQETQYF
TGCAGCGTGGGGACTAGCGGGGGCCAAGAGACCCAGTACTTC
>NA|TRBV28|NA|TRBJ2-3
CASQGSWTDTQYF
TGTGCCAGCCAGGGCAGTTGGACAGATACGCAGTATTTT
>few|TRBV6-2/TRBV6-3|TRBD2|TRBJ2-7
CASSPKASGAPYEQYF
TGTGCCAGCAGCCCCAAAGCTAGCGGCGCTCCCTACGAGCAGTACTTC
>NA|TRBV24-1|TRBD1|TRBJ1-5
CATLMDRKRSGNQPQHF
TGTGCCACATTAATGGACAGGAAACGGTCGGGCAATCAGCCCCAGCATTTT
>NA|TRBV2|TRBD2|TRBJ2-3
CATRTSGGDTQYF
TGTGCCACCCGGACTAGCGGGGGGGATACGCAGTATTTT
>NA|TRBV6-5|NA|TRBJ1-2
CASGSLGQNYGYTF
TGTGCCAGCGGATCGCTGGGCCAAAACTATGGCTACACCTTC
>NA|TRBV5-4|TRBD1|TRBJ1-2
CASSPPRQGGGYTF
TGTGCCAGCAGCCCACCCCGACAGGGGGGTGGCTACACCTTC
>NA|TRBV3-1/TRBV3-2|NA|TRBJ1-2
CASSRGLYGYTF
TGTGCCAGCAGCCGAGGCCTGTATGGCTACACCTTC
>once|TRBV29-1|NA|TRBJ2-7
CSVAGSYEQYF
TGCAGCGTTGCGGGGAGCTACGAGCAGTACTTC
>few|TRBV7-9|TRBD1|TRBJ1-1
CASSYVTGEGTEAFF
TGTGCCAGCAGCTACGTGACAGGGGAGGGTACTGAAGCTTTCTTT
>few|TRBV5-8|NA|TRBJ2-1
CASSSPYLVGSRSKFF
TGTGCCAGCAGTTCCCCCTATTTAGTGGGCTCCCGCTCGAAGTTCTTC
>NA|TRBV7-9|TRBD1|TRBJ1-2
CASSPGVGTDFNYGYTF
TGTGCCAGCAGCCCCGGGGTGGGGACAGATTTTAACTATGGCTACACCTTC
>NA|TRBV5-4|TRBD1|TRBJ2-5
CASRGDSNQETQYF
TGTGCCAGCAGAGGGGACAGCAACCAAGAGACCCAGTACTTC
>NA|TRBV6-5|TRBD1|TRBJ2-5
CASARRTGEETQYF
TGTGCCAGCGCCAGAAGGACAGGAGAAGAGACCCAGTACTTC
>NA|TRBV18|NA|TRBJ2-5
CASSPPGVTAQETQYF
TGTGCCAGCTCACCACCGGGCGTTACAGCTCAAGAGACCCAGTACTTC
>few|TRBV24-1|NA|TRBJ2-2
CATSDRGGELFF
TGTGCCACCAGTGATCGAGGGGGGGAGCTGTTTTTT
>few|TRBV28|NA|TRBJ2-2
CASSLETGELFF
TGTGCCAGCAGTCTGGAGACCGGGGAGCTGTTTTTT
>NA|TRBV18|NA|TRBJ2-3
CASSPPGEDTDTQYF
TGTGCCAGCTCACCGCCGGGGGAGGACACAGATACGCAGTATTTT
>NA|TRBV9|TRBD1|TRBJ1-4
CASSPRDRGNEKLFF
TGTGCCAGCAGCCCCCGGGACAGGGGGAATGAAAAACTGTTTTTT
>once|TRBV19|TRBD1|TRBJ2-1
CASSWGQGASEQFF
TGTGCCAGTAGCTGGGGACAGGGTGCAAGTGAGCAGTTCTTC
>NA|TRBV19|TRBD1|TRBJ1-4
CASSMHPGGTNEKLFF
TGTGCCAGTAGTATGCATCCAGGGGGTACTAATGAAAAACTGTTTTTT
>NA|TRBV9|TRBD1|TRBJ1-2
CASTQVDREGGYTF
TGTGCCAGCACCCAGGTGGACAGGGAGGGCGGCTACACCTTC
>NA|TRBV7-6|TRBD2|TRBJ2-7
CASSVSPMTSSPGEQYF
TGTGCCAGCAGCGTATCCCCAATGACTAGCTCCCCAGGCGAGCAGTACTTC
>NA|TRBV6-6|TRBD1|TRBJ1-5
CASSTTGVSNQPQHF
TGTGCCAGCAGCACGACAGGGGTTAGCAATCAGCCCCAGCATTTT
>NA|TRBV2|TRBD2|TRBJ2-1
CASSDPSGKVYEQFF
TGTGCCAGCAGTGATCCTAGCGGGAAAGTCTATGAGCAGTTCTTC
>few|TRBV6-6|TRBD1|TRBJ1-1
CASSSGQGRGDTEAFF
TGTGCCAGCAGTTCCGGACAGGGGCGGGGAGACACTGAAGCTTTCTTT
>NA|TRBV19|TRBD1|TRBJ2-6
CASSNRGSGANVLTF
TGTGCCAGTAGTAACAGGGGCTCTGGGGCCAACGTCCTGACTTTC
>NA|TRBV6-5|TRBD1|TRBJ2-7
CASSSPGQGNYEQYF
TGTGCCAGCAGTTCCCCGGGACAGGGAAACTACGAGCAGTACTTC
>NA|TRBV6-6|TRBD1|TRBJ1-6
CASSYGQGNSPLHF
TGTGCCAGCAGTTACGGACAGGGGAATTCACCCCTCCACTTT
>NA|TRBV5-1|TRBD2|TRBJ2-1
CASSLGEGAYNEQFF
TGCGCCAGCAGCTTGGGGGAGGGAGCCTACAATGAGCAGTTCTTC
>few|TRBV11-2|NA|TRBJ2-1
CASSLDRDNEQFF
TGTGCCAGCAGCTTAGACAGGGACAATGAGCAGTTCTTC